This T cell receptor beta chain was documented in a study of blood T cells in healthy people across ages. Study overall: Using template switching, researchers captured about one barcoded beta molecule for each two T cells.

V lost 0 bases and J 1 base, leaving 12 bases between the germline ends. The CDR3 loop spans 15 amino acids. The germline gives CDR1 DFQATT, CDR2 SNEGSKA (reference sequence). This clonotype was seen only a few times. Through a sample-barcoded 5' primer and a J-beta primer mix, a second PCR was run for roughly 7 to 11 cycles. TCRdb analysed the 5' RACE reads with MiXCR anew, one entry per CDR3 protein. The table has approximately 780,000 distinct CDR3 sequences, more than 25% seen once. The same data also went into a second study, on T cells of mothers and their children.

This rearrangement joins TRBV20-1 to TRBJ1-1, with D possibly being TRBD1 (6 bases). The sequenced material came from blood. This TCR was recovered from a boy aged 5 to 17 in good health. CDR3 residues: CSARDPMTGNTEAFF. The CDR3, as DNA: TGCAGTGCTAGAGATCCTATGACAGGGAACACTGAAGCTTTCTTT.